The subject of this entry is one T cell receptor beta chain. Original data processing: Cell counts per sample came from amplifying reference gene primers. TCRdb's table, derived via immunoSEQ multiplex PCR, lists solely in-frame clones and lacks some. For V, J and clone size, that table is used; D and trimming come from the DNA. Here the sample spans 120,000 or so clones, approximately 90% being singletons. Germline V gene data show CDR1 as MNHNS and CDR2 as SASEGT. V lost 2 bases, J lost 5 bases, and 7 bases stayed unmatched. The CDR3 totals 16 residues. These data come from a study of blood T cell repertoires in COVID-19. Study-level information: There were acute and convalescent COVID-19 samples, and they came from the United States, Italy and Spain. T cells, B-cell-depleted T cells, or PBMCs supplied cDNA or gDNA.

Specimen: peripheral blood. This clonotype was obtained from a human donor in a cohort sampled during active COVID-19. This chain joins TRBV6-1 and TRBJ2-2; TRBD1 aligns across 8 bases. The CDR3 bases are TGTGCCAGCAGTGAACCCCGGACAGGGAGAACCGGGGAGCTGTTTTTT. Protein sequence: CASSEPRTGRTGELFF.